This T cell receptor beta chain stems from a study of blood T cell repertoires in COVID-19. Across the study: Donors in the United States, Italy and Spain gave samples during acute or convalescent COVID-19. T cells, B-cell-depleted T cells, or PBMCs supplied cDNA or gDNA.

CDR1 and CDR2 from the germline V gene are LNHDA and SQIVND (reference sequence). V was pared by 5 bases and J by 4 bases, with 6 bases of the junction left unmatched. The CDR3 sequence is 14 residues long. This clone was detected only a few times. Clones were read by immunoSEQ multiplex PCR, and TCRdb kept only the in-frame ones, dropping some. The data contain around 130,000 clones, over 75% of them singletons. The sequence came from a man between 60 and 75 years old with active or convalescent COVID-19. The sequencing input was peripheral blood. The chain carries TRBV19 and TRBJ1-1; 8 nucleotides align to TRBD1. The CDR3 here is CASSGRGLSTEAFF. The CDR3 DNA is TGTGCCAGTAGTGGCAGGGGGCTGAGCACTGAAGCTTTCTTT.